This entry lists 5 T cell receptor beta chains sequenced from one sample in a study of CD8 T cells in Susac syndrome. With random hexamers, reverse transcription was performed on 0.5 to 1 ug of RNA. Each CDR3 protein gets one entry after TCRdb re-called the immunoSEQ multiplex PCR reads with MiXCR. The table shows 150,000 to 200,000 distinct CDR3 sequences, with 93% occurring only once. The sequencing sample was made of CD4+ T cells from PBMCs. The receptors originated from a human donor in good health.

In its sample, this clonotype was seen once. The chain uses TRBV7-9 and TRBJ2-5; D perhaps matches TRBD1 (5 bases). In germline, CDR1 is SEHNR, CDR2 FQNEAQ (reference sequence). The CDR3 extends over 15 amino acids. The V and J ends lost 5 bases and 1 base respectively, with 14 bases between them. The CDR3 nucleotides are TGTGCCAGCAGCCCAGGGTCGACGGTCCAAGAGACCCAGTACTTC. Encoded protein: CASSPGSTVQETQYF.

The rearrangement links TRBV20-1 to TRBJ1-5; TRBD1 is a possible D gene (5 bases). The germline CDR1 and CDR2 sequences are DFQATT and SNEGSKA (reference sequence). This CDR3 is built from 15 residues. The V end lost 5 bases, the J end lost 2 bases, and 16 bases lay between the germline ends. CDR3 protein: CSAYPGRGGNQPQHF. CDR3 sequence (DNA): TGCAGTGCTTATCCGGGACGAGGGGGCAATCAGCCCCAGCATTTT.

The V and J genes are TRBV7-2 and TRBJ2-2; TRBD1 might be the D (6 bases). Between the trimmed V and J ends, which lost 1 base and 2 bases, there was a span of 11 bases. Germline V gene sequence: CDR1 SGHTA, CDR2 FQGNSA. This CDR3 contains 16 residues. The CDR3 DNA is TGTGCCAGCAGCTTAGTAGGGGGATTTAACACCGGGGAGCTGTTTTTT. Encoded protein: CASSLVGGFNTGELFF.

For the CDR3, the DNA is TGCAGTGCTAGACCTACGGACAGGGAAGCTTTCTTT. Translating gives CSARPTDREAFF. This chain joins TRBV20-1 and TRBJ1-1; 7 bases map to TRBD1. The CDR3 loop spans 12 amino acids. Trimming cost V 2 bases and J 8 bases; bases outside gene matches: 5. Germline V gives CDR1 DFQATT, CDR2 SNEGSKA (reference sequence).

This clonotype showed up just once. CDR3 in amino acids: CASSLSFGTYSPLHF. In DNA form, the CDR3 reads TGTGCCAGCAGCTTATCGTTCGGGACGTATTCACCCCTCCACTTT. The chain carries TRBV7-2 and TRBJ1-6, with D possibly matching TRBD1 (5 bases). Deletions cut 2 bases from V and 8 bases from J, with 13 bases between. The CDR3 is 15 residues long. Germline V gives CDR1 SGHTA, CDR2 FQGNSA.